A single sample is the source of the 28 T cell receptor beta chains below, sequenced in a study of T cell responses to AZD1222 COVID-19 vaccine. The assay was immunoSEQ multiplex PCR, and TCRdb's table has in-frame clones only and misses some. Of 60,000 to 70,000 clones in the sample, roughly 85% were seen once. The sequencing here drew on peripheral blood, taken on day 0 of AZD1222 vaccination. All receptors derive from an adult in good health.

This clone occurred once. This chain links TRBV7-3 with TRBJ2-1; 7 bases match TRBD2. CDR1 is SGHTA, CDR2 FQGTGA, per germline. The length of the CDR3 is 12 residues. With V trimmed by 5 bases and J by 6 bases, 1 base remained unmatched. The CDR3 region is CASSPGGNEQFF. CDR3 nucleotides: TGTGCCAGCAGCCCGGGGGGCAATGAGCAGTTCTTC.

This sequence joins TRBV9 and TRBJ1-4; possible D gene TRBD1, 6 bases. Deletions cut 4 bases from V and 0 bases from J, with 10 bases between. Per the germline V gene, CDR1 is SGDLS and CDR2 is YYNGEE. This CDR3 is built from 15 residues. The chain's CDR3 is CASSPRTATNEKLFF. Here the CDR3 DNA reads TGTGCCAGCAGCCCAAGGACAGCAACTAATGAAAAACTGTTTTTT.

The chain combines TRBV2 with TRBJ1-1; 7 bases line up with TRBD1. This CDR3 has 17 residues. Germline CDR1 SNHLY, CDR2 FYNNEI. After removal of 8 bases from V and 1 base from J, the junction contained 16 bases not matched to a gene. The CDR3 DNA sequence: TGTGCCAGCCCCGGGGGCCGGACAGGCCCGGGGAACACTGAAGCTTTCTTT. As protein: CASPGGRTGPGNTEAFF.

This chain uses TRBV7-2 with TRBJ2-2; 11 nucleotides agree with TRBD2. Germline V CDR1 and CDR2: SGHTA, FQGNSA. CDR3 size: 17 residues. V trimming: 5 bases; J trimming: 0 bases; junction bases outside the gene matches: 5. CDR3 in amino acids: CASSPRGLAANTGELFF. In nucleotides, the CDR3 is TGTGCCAGCAGCCCCAGGGGACTAGCGGCGAACACCGGGGAGCTGTTTTTT.

V is TRBV28 and J is TRBJ1-2; the D is unclear. V lost 7 bases, J lost 4 bases, and 10 bases lay in between. Germline V gives CDR1 MDHEN, CDR2 SYDVKM. The CDR3 contains 12 residues. The CDR3, as DNA: TGTGCCAGCAAAAGGCAGACCTATGGCTACACCTTC. It translates to CASKRQTYGYTF.

For the CDR3, the DNA is TGTGCCAGCAGACCGGGGCAGGGGGGGAATCAGCCCCAGCATTTT. Translating gives CASRPGQGGNQPQHF. The chain uses TRBV27 and TRBJ1-5; 7 bases line up with TRBD1. The germline V gene has CDR1 MNHEY and CDR2 SMNVEV (reference sequence). The V and J ends lost 6 bases and 4 bases, in that order; junction bases with no gene match: 9. This CDR3 comprises 15 residues.

The chain joins TRBV27 to TRBJ1-5; 9 positions match TRBD1. Germline loops: CDR1 MNHEY, CDR2 SMNVEV (reference sequence). J was trimmed by 2 bases and V by 6 bases; bases with no gene match: 5. This CDR3 contains 15 residues. As DNA, the CDR3 is TGTGCCAGCAGAACGGGACAGGGAGGCAATCAGCCCCAGCATTTT. This sequence encodes CASRTGQGGNQPQHF.

V gene TRBV18 combines with J gene TRBJ2-7; 9 bases align to TRBD2. The V segment lost 0 bases and the J segment 1 base; nucleotides outside the gene matches: 4. Germline V gives CDR1 KGHSH, CDR2 LQKENI. CDR3 length equals 16 residues. The CDR3 sequence is CASSPPQRGDSYEQYF. As DNA, the CDR3 is TGTGCCAGCTCACCACCCCAGCGGGGGGATTCCTACGAGCAGTACTTC.

This chain uses TRBV2 with TRBJ1-1; 7 bases fit TRBD1. From germline, CDR1 is SNHLY and CDR2 FYNNEI. This CDR3 spans 14 amino acids. With V trimmed by 4 bases and J by 6 bases, 8 bases remained unmatched. The CDR3: CASSGTGVGAEAFF. The CDR3 nucleotides are TGTGCCAGCAGTGGTACAGGGGTCGGCGCTGAAGCTTTCTTT.

The chain employs TRBV5-1 and TRBJ1-3; D call uncertain. The V and J ends lost 0 bases and 0 bases respectively, with 7 bases between them. This CDR3 is built from 15 residues. Germline V gene lookup returns CDR1 SGHRS and CDR2 YFSETQ. CDR3 in DNA: TGCGCCAGCAGCTTGGGCTGGAGCTCTGGAAACACCATATATTTT. Translation gives CASSLGWSSGNTIYF.

The rearrangement uses TRBV9 and TRBJ1-6; 7 bases are shared with TRBD1. Per the germline V gene, CDR1 is SGDLS and CDR2 is YYNGEE. Unmatched junction bases numbered 3, after V lost 3 bases and J lost 3 bases. The CDR3 consists of 15 residues. CDR3 nucleotide sequence: TGTGCCAGCAGCGCGGGACAGAACTATAATTCACCCCTCCACTTT. Protein sequence: CASSAGQNYNSPLHF.

The chain uses TRBV19 and TRBJ2-3, with 9 bases lining up with TRBD1. Germline lookup yields CDR1 LNHDA and CDR2 SQIVND (reference sequence). J was trimmed by 3 bases and V by 5 bases; bases with no gene match: 3. The CDR3 consists of 14 residues. The CDR3: CASSSGQGTDTQYF. The CDR3 nucleotides read TGTGCCAGTAGTTCGGGACAGGGAACAGATACGCAGTATTTT.

J is TRBJ1-5 and V is TRBV6-1; 9 bases are shared with TRBD1. This CDR3 contains 16 residues. The V gene end was trimmed by 2 bases and the J gene end by 7 bases; junction bases not matched to a gene: 9. Germline V CDR1 and CDR2: MNHNS, SASEGT. CDR3 region: CASSEPRTGGVQPQHF. The CDR3 region has the DNA TGTGCCAGCAGTGAACCGAGAACAGGGGGCGTACAGCCCCAGCATTTT.

The chain couples TRBV30 to TRBJ2-1; 11 bases are shared with TRBD2. V lost 8 bases and J lost 4; bases outside the gene matches: 7. This CDR3 contains 14 residues. Looked up from germline, CDR1 is GTSNPN and CDR2 is SVGIG (reference sequence). The CDR3 spells CAGRASGGYNEQFF. For the CDR3, the DNA is TGTGCCGGGCGGGCTAGCGGGGGGTACAATGAGCAGTTCTTC.

The chain is built from TRBV18 and TRBJ1-2; 11 nucleotides line up with TRBD1. Germline CDR1 is KGHSH and CDR2 is LQKENI. This CDR3 has 16 amino acids. Trimming cost V 2 bases and J 3 bases; bases outside gene matches: 5. CDR3 amino acids: CASSPSRTGGDYGYTF. CDR3 nucleotide sequence: TGTGCCAGCTCACCATCAAGGACAGGGGGCGACTATGGCTACACCTTC.

The rearrangement joins TRBV6-5 to TRBJ2-2; perhaps TRBD1 as D (5 bases). V gave up 5 bases and J gave up 5 bases, with 12 bases separating them. Per the germline V gene, CDR1 is MNHEY and CDR2 is SVGAGI. The CDR3 totals 14 residues. In nucleotides, the CDR3 is TGTGCCAGCAGTCCTCTCCCAGGGACCGGGGAGCTGTTTTTT. Protein: CASSPLPGTGELFF.

The rearrangement uses TRBV28 and TRBJ1-2; D unresolved. Germline V gene sequence: CDR1 MDHEN, CDR2 SYDVKM. Trimming pared 6 bases from V and 5 bases from J, leaving 13 bases between. The CDR3 consists of 13 residues. In DNA form, the CDR3 reads TGTGCCAGCAGCTCCGGGCCCATATATGGCTACACCTTC. Translating gives CASSSGPIYGYTF.

The chain combines TRBV29-1 with TRBJ1-2, with TRBD1 matching over 8 bases. V gave up 3 bases and J gave up 2 bases; unmatched junction bases: 2. The CDR3 consists of 13 residues. Germline CDR1 reads SQVTM; CDR2 reads ANQGSEA. CDR3 region: CSVDRGPNYGYTF. The CDR3 DNA sequence: TGCAGCGTTGACAGGGGGCCGAACTATGGCTACACCTTC.

This chain uses TRBV4-1 with TRBJ1-3; weak D call: TRBD1 (6 bases). From germline, CDR1 is MGHRA and CDR2 YSYEKL. CDR3 length: 14 residues. Trimming took off 4 bases at V and 6 bases at J, with 13 bases between the two ends. CDR3 coding DNA: TGCGCCAGCAGCCTCACAGGGAAAGTAAACACCATATATTTT. It yields the protein CASSLTGKVNTIYF.

The V gene is TRBV15, the J gene TRBJ2-7; D is unresolved. This CDR3 comprises 12 residues. The V end lost 0 bases, the J end lost 3 bases, and 3 bases lay between the germline ends. Germline loops: CDR1 LNHNV, CDR2 YYDKDF (reference sequence). The CDR3: CATSRDSYEQYF. In DNA form, the CDR3 reads TGTGCCACCAGCAGAGACAGCTACGAGCAGTACTTC.

The chain recombines TRBV21-1 with TRBJ2-3; TRBD1 is taken as the D call from the table, unchecked against the DNA. TRBV21-1 is listed as a pseudogene. This CDR3 has 9 amino acids. CDR3 amino acids: CAPGDTQYF. DNA of the CDR3: TGTGCCCCAGGGGATACGCAGTATTTT.

The chain has TRBV16 and TRBJ2-1; TRBD1 matches 11 bases. Germline CDR1 and CDR2: KGHSY and FQNENV. The CDR3 spans 17 residues. Germline trimming cut 1 base from V and 5 bases from J; bases unmatched to any gene: 7. The CDR3 protein is CASSQYLGQGANNEQFF. Written as DNA, the CDR3 is TGTGCCAGCAGCCAATACCTCGGACAGGGGGCCAACAATGAGCAGTTCTTC.

This rearrangement joins TRBV15 to TRBJ2-7; 9 bases line up with TRBD1. The ends lost 6 bases at V and 6 bases at J; junction bases unmatched: 9. The CDR3 length is 14 residues. CDR1 is LNHNV and CDR2 is YYDKDF in the germline V gene (reference sequence). Here the CDR3 DNA reads TGTGCCACCAGTCCCGGGACAGGGTCCGGCGAGCAGTACTTC. Translating it yields CATSPGTGSGEQYF.

The chain combines TRBV7-3 with TRBJ1-2, with D perhaps matching TRBD1 (5 bases). Germline CDR1 SGHTA, CDR2 FQGTGA. This CDR3 has 14 amino acids. Trimming shortened V by 3 bases and J by 2 bases, and 10 bases separated the two germline ends. CDR3 sequence: CASSLGRDNYGYTF. For the CDR3, the DNA is TGTGCCAGCAGCTTGGGACGGGACAACTATGGCTACACCTTC.

The chain carries TRBV6-5 and TRBJ1-6; D might be TRBD1 (5 bases). The V and J ends lost 3 bases and 14 bases respectively, with 17 bases between them. Germline values: CDR1 MNHEY, CDR2 SVGAGI. This CDR3 comprises 14 residues. The CDR3 reads CASSYFMGEMALHF. CDR3 coding DNA: TGTGCCAGCAGTTATTTTATGGGGGAAATGGCCCTCCACTTT.

The V call is TRBV12-3 or TRBV12-4, the J call TRBJ1-6; D is unresolved. The CDR3 covers 11 residues. Trimming took off 5 bases at V and 7 bases at J, with 3 bases between the two ends. The CDR3 protein is CASSQNSPLHF. The DNA for the CDR3 is TGTGCCAGCAGTCAGAATTCACCCCTCCACTTT.

This clone was recorded once. The chain joins TRBV19 to TRBJ2-1; D may be TRBD2 (5 bases). The CDR3 consists of 11 residues. Germline-derived CDR1 and CDR2 are LNHDA and SQIVND (reference sequence). The chain's CDR3 is CASSGYAEQFF. CDR3 sequence (DNA): TGTGCATCTTCGGGGTATGCTGAGCAGTTCTTC.

The J gene is TRBJ1-6, the V gene TRBV10-2; 8 nucleotides align to TRBD1. This CDR3 is 16 amino acids long. Germline CDR1 and CDR2: WSHSY and SAAADI. V dropped 3 bases and J dropped 7; count of bases not matched to a gene: 8. CDR3 sequence: CASSEPQGARNSPLHF. CDR3 DNA sequence: TGCGCCAGCAGTGAACCCCAGGGGGCGCGAAATTCACCCCTCCACTTT.